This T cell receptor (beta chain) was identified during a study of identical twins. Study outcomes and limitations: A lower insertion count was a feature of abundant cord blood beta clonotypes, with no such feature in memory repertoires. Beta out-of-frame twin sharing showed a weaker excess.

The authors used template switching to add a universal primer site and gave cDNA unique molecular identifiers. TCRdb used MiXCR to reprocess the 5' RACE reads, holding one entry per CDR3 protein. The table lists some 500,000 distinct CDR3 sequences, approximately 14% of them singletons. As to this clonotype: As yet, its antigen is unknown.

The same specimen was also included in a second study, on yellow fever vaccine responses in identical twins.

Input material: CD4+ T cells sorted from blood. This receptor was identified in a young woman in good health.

CDR3 DNA: TGTGCCAGCAGTTACCAAATGGGGAATCAGCCCCAGCATTTT. Translated, it gives CASSYQMGNQPQHF. The V gene is TRBV6-2 or TRBV6-3, the J gene TRBJ1-5, with D hard to call. Germline V CDR1 and CDR2: MNHEY, SVGEGT. This CDR3 contains 14 residues. V was trimmed by 2 bases and J by 4 bases, leaving 9 bases between them.